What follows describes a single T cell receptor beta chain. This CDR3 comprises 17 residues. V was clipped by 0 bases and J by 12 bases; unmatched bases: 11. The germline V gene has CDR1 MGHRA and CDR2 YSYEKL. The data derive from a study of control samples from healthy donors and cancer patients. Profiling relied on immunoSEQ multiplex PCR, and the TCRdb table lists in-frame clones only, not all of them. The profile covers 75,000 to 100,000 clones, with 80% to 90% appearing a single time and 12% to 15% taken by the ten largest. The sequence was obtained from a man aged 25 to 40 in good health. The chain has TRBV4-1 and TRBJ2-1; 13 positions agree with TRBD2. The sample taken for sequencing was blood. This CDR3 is CASSQDPGLAGPHVQFF. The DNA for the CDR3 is TGCGCCAGCAGCCAAGACCCGGGACTAGCGGGACCCCATGTGCAGTTCTTC.